Listed below are T cell receptor beta chains from one sample, sequenced in a study of breast tumors, draining lymph nodes, adjacent tissues. TCRdb re-called the multiplex PCR reads with MiXCR, one entry per CDR3 protein. The data hold around 140,000 distinct CDR3 sequences, with around a third observed a single time. Sequenced input: axillary lymph node tissue. Source of these receptors: a female donor with breast cancer. Some clones in this sample may be carry-over from other donors' samples. The CDR3 runs from the conserved cysteine through the conserved F or W. D genes are given only for firm matches. Size is omitted from some rows. Given values are once, few, many or a class for expanded clones.

abundance: once
len: 13
j_gene: TRBJ1-6
v_gene: TRBV7-2
d_gene: .
CDR3nt: TGTGCCAGCATCGAACAGGTCCATTCACCCCTCCACTTT
CDR3aa: CASIEQVHSPLHF

abundance: .
len: 13
j_gene: TRBJ2-7
v_gene: TRBV12-3/TRBV12-4
d_gene: .
CDR3nt: TGTGCCAGCAGTTTGTCCAGGAGCTACGAGCAGTACTTC
CDR3aa: CASSLSRSYEQYF

abundance: many
len: 13
j_gene: TRBJ2-7
v_gene: TRBV5-1
d_gene: .
CDR3nt: TGCGCCAGCAGCTTGGAAGGTAACTACGAGCAGTACTTC
CDR3aa: CASSLEGNYEQYF

abundance: .
len: 14
j_gene: TRBJ1-1
v_gene: TRBV5-1
d_gene: TRBD1
CDR3nt: TGCGCCAGCAGCTTTCAGGGGGTGAACACTGAAGCTTTCTTT
CDR3aa: CASSFQGVNTEAFF

abundance: many
len: 15
j_gene: TRBJ1-2
v_gene: TRBV6-1
d_gene: TRBD1
CDR3nt: TGTGCCAGCAGTGAAGCTCGGAGGACAGGGGGTGGCTACACCTTC
CDR3aa: CASSEARRTGGGYTF

abundance: many
len: 16
j_gene: TRBJ1-5
v_gene: TRBV5-6
d_gene: .
CDR3nt: TGTGCCAGCAGCTTGGTCTCGGCAGACCCCAATCAGCCCCAGCATTTT
CDR3aa: CASSLVSADPNQPQHF

abundance: .
len: 14
j_gene: TRBJ1-2
v_gene: TRBV12-3/TRBV12-4
d_gene: .
CDR3nt: TGTGCCAGCAGTTTGCGGGGGCCCACTTATGGCTACACCTTC
CDR3aa: CASSLRGPTYGYTF

abundance: many
len: 17
j_gene: TRBJ2-2
v_gene: TRBV18
d_gene: .
CDR3nt: TGTGCCAGCTCACCATCAGGGCCTGGGATGAACACCGGGGAGCTGTTTTTT
CDR3aa: CASSPSGPGMNTGELFF

abundance: .
len: 14
j_gene: TRBJ1-3
v_gene: TRBV2
d_gene: .
CDR3nt: TGTGCCAGTGGCCGGGGGACCTCTGGAAACACCATATATTTT
CDR3aa: CASGRGTSGNTIYF

abundance: many
len: 15
j_gene: TRBJ1-2
v_gene: TRBV5-1
d_gene: TRBD1
CDR3nt: TGCGCCAGTTTCTCAGGGGGCCGGCGTGACTATGGCTACACCTTC
CDR3aa: CASFSGGRRDYGYTF

abundance: many
len: 18
j_gene: TRBJ2-5
v_gene: TRBV4-3
d_gene: TRBD2
CDR3nt: TGCGCCAGCAGCCAAAAGAAGTCGGCGGGGGGGGGAGCGGCGACCCAGTACTTC
CDR3aa: CASSQKKSAGGGAATQYF

abundance: many
len: 12
j_gene: TRBJ2-3
v_gene: TRBV20-1
d_gene: .
CDR3nt: TGCAGTGCTAGAGATCAGACAGATACGCAGTATTTT
CDR3aa: CSARDQTDTQYF

abundance: many
len: 15
j_gene: TRBJ1-2
v_gene: TRBV7-8
d_gene: .
CDR3nt: TGTGCCAGCAGCTTAAGACAGCCTCAAAACTATGGCTACCCCTTC
CDR3aa: CASSLRQPQNYGYPF

abundance: many
len: 13
j_gene: TRBJ2-5
v_gene: TRBV11-3
d_gene: .
CDR3nt: TGTGCCAGCAGCCCCGGGACCCAAGAGACCCAGTACTTC
CDR3aa: CASSPGTQETQYF

abundance: .
len: 14
j_gene: TRBJ2-5
v_gene: TRBV7-6
d_gene: TRBD2
CDR3nt: TGTGCCAGCAGCCTAGCGGGGGGGCAAGAGACCCAGTACTTC
CDR3aa: CASSLAGGQETQYF

abundance: many
len: 13
j_gene: TRBJ1-4
v_gene: TRBV30
d_gene: .
CDR3nt: TGTGCCTGGAGTGTGGATAGTAATGAAAAACTGTTTTTT
CDR3aa: CAWSVDSNEKLFF

abundance: many
len: 14
j_gene: TRBJ1-5
v_gene: TRBV19
d_gene: TRBD1
CDR3nt: TGTGCCAGTAGTGGGACAGGGGGCAATCAGCCCCAGCATTTT
CDR3aa: CASSGTGGNQPQHF

abundance: .
len: 13
j_gene: TRBJ1-4
v_gene: TRBV20-1
d_gene: .
CDR3nt: TGCAGTGCTAGTAGCAGGGAGAATGAAAAACTGTTTTTT
CDR3aa: CSASSRENEKLFF

abundance: many
len: 14
j_gene: TRBJ2-7
v_gene: TRBV9
d_gene: .
CDR3nt: TGTGCCAGCAGCCAAGGACAATCCCCCTACGAGCAGTACTTC
CDR3aa: CASSQGQSPYEQYF